Presented here are 10 T cell receptor beta chains from one specimen sequenced in a study of CD8+ T cells in alopecia areata. Treatment defined: oral pan-JAK inhibitor, 5-10 mg twice daily. cDNA reverse transcribed from extracted RNA served as the sequencing template. Assay: immunoSEQ multiplex PCR; the TCRdb copy retains only in-frame clones and omits some. The sample holds over 200,000 clones, 64% seen once. The source was CD4+ T cells sorted from blood, collected at week 4, from a patient treated with tofacitinib. These receptor sequences come from a human donor with alopecia areata.

This clone occurred a few times. This sequence joins TRBV25-1 and TRBJ1-2; D remains ambiguous. V was shortened by 7 bases and J by 8 bases, with 23 bases between the two germline ends. This CDR3 has 15 amino acids. The V gene's germline CDR1 is MGHDK and CDR2 SYGVNS. CDR3 in DNA: TGTGCCAGCACCCCGGGCCGGAATTTTGGTATGGGCTACACCTTC. Translating it yields CASTPGRNFGMGYTF.

The rearrangement links TRBV27 to TRBJ1-1; D is uncertain. From germline, CDR1 is MNHEY and CDR2 SMNVEV (reference sequence). V dropped 11 bases and J dropped 0 bases, with 19 bases sitting between them. This CDR3 has 15 residues. CDR3 protein: CAPSLPSRLNTEAFF. Written as DNA, the CDR3 is TGTGCCCCTAGCCTCCCCTCCAGATTGAACACTGAAGCTTTCTTT.

V is TRBV27 and J is TRBJ2-7; 11 bases match TRBD1. Germline loops: CDR1 MNHEY, CDR2 SMNVEV (reference sequence). The CDR3 totals 14 residues. The junction had 8 bases not matched to a gene; V was cut back by 6 bases and J by 7 bases. CDR3 region: CASSRDRGVLEQYF. The CDR3 DNA sequence: TGTGCCAGCAGCCGGGACAGGGGGGTACTGGAGCAGTACTTC.

The rearrangement uses TRBV7-9 and TRBJ2-5; either TRBD1 or TRBD2 may supply D (6 bases each). The CDR3 is 13 amino acids. The germline gives CDR1 SEHNR, CDR2 FQNEAQ (reference sequence). Deletions cut 7 bases from V and 2 bases from J, with 11 bases between. CDR3 in DNA: TGTGCCAGCATGGGGGGCATGCAAGAGACCCAGTACTTC. Amino acid sequence: CASMGGMQETQYF.

This clone was found once. This chain links TRBV5-1 with TRBJ2-4; possible D gene TRBD1, 5 bases. Germline V gene data show CDR1 as SGHRS and CDR2 as YFSETQ. V lost 3 bases and J 9 bases, leaving 13 bases between the germline ends. The CDR3 totals 13 residues. CDR3 region: CASSSQGFGIQYF. The CDR3 nucleotides are TGCGCCAGCAGCTCCCAGGGATTCGGCATTCAGTACTTC.

This chain connects TRBV20-1 to TRBJ1-2, with D unresolved. Germline CDR1 is DFQATT and CDR2 is SNEGSKA (reference sequence). Trimming left V 7 bases short and J 6 bases short, with 9 bases between. The CDR3 sequence is 10 residues long. The CDR3 protein is CSVPMDGYTF. DNA of the CDR3: TGCAGTGTTCCGATGGATGGCTACACCTTC.

About this clone itself: This specimen includes other DNA sequences encoding the same CDR3. The chain uses TRBV2 and TRBJ1-6, with unresolved D. Germline lookup yields CDR1 SNHLY and CDR2 FYNNEI. There are 12 residues in the CDR3. The germline V and J ends were trimmed by 8 bases and 5 bases, with 7 bases remaining between them. CDR3: CASSENNSPLHF. CDR3 coding DNA: TGTGCCAGCTCCGAGAATAATTCACCCCTCCACTTT.

The gene calls are TRBV5-1 and TRBJ2-4; TRBD2 is a possible D gene (6 bases). Germline CDR1 reads SGHRS; CDR2 reads YFSETQ. The V and J ends lost 0 bases and 3 bases respectively, with 10 bases between them. CDR3 length equals 15 residues. The DNA of the CDR3 is TGCGCCAGCAGCTTGGTTCGGGGAGGCAAAAACATTCAGTACTTC. Its protein product is CASSLVRGGKNIQYF.

The gene calls are TRBV29-1 and TRBJ1-4, with D perhaps matching TRBD1 (6 bases). The CDR3 sequence is 12 residues long. Trimming cost V 7 bases and J 5 bases, with 11 bases left between them. Germline V CDR1 and CDR2: SQVTM, ANQGSEA. The CDR3 protein is CSAGQRNEKLFF. The CDR3 region has the DNA TGCAGCGCCGGACAGAGGAATGAAAAACTGTTTTTT.

This chain connects TRBV19 to TRBJ2-1; 9 bases align to TRBD2. J gave up 5 bases and V 1 base, and 6 bases lay outside the gene matches. CDR3 length: 16 residues. CDR1 is LNHDA and CDR2 is SQIVND in the germline V gene (reference sequence). Here the CDR3 reads CASSIVPSGENNEQFF. DNA for the CDR3: TGTGCCAGTAGTATAGTTCCTAGCGGGGAAAACAATGAGCAGTTCTTC.